This passage covers 17 T cell receptor beta chains from one sample sequenced in a study of T-cell memory formation after mild COVID-19. Each CDR3 protein is one row after TCRdb ran MiXCR on the 5' RACE reads. The sample comprises about 210,000 distinct CDR3 sequences, around 30% of which are singletons, and over 9.5% rests with the top ten. Source material: PBMCs or a T cell subset sorted from them (not recorded which). These TCRs come from an adult woman who had mild COVID-19 (a few samples of this study predate the infection). Cell type and time point are not known.

The chain couples TRBV20-1 to TRBJ2-3; D is undetermined. Germline V CDR1 and CDR2: DFQATT, SNEGSKA (reference sequence). V dropped 8 bases and J dropped 1 base, with 13 bases sitting between them. The CDR3 loop spans 13 amino acids. The CDR3 DNA reads TGCAGTCCCTCTCGGCAGGGCACAGATACGCAGTATTTT. As protein: CSPSRQGTDTQYF.

In this sample, this clonotype turned up a few times. This chain connects TRBV5-1 to TRBJ1-5, with TRBD1 matching over 7 bases. This CDR3 region has 15 residues. With V trimmed by 4 bases and J by 4 bases, 8 bases remained unmatched. Germline CDR1 is SGHRS and CDR2 is YFSETQ. The CDR3 bases are TGCGCCAGCAGCCCGGAGGGGGACAGAAATCAGCCCCAGCATTTT. As protein: CASSPEGDRNQPQHF.

This clonotype was recorded at least ten times. This chain links TRBV10-3 with TRBJ2-5; TRBD1 matches 9 bases. The CDR3 is made up of 18 amino acids. Trimming removed 0 bases from V and 5 bases from J; junction bases left unmatched: 13. The germline V gene has CDR1 ENHRY and CDR2 SYGVKD. The CDR3 here is CAISESLGWTGAAETQYF. The CDR3 DNA reads TGTGCCATCAGTGAGTCTCTGGGCTGGACAGGGGCTGCGGAGACCCAGTACTTC.

This clonotype was recorded a few times. The V gene is TRBV19, the J gene TRBJ2-7; the match to TRBD2 covers 7 bases. The germline gives CDR1 LNHDA, CDR2 SQIVND (reference sequence). The CDR3 length is 14 residues. Unmatched junction bases numbered 6, after V lost 4 bases and J lost 3 bases. The CDR3 loop reads CASSTQTSDYEQYF. The CDR3 DNA reads as TGTGCCAGTAGTACCCAAACTAGCGACTACGAGCAGTACTTC.

The chain uses TRBV12-3 or TRBV12-4 and TRBJ1-4; maybe TRBD1 (5 bases). The V and J ends lost 7 bases and 15 bases respectively, with 18 bases between them. The CDR3 loop spans 12 amino acids. DNA for the CDR3: TGTGCCAGCACCCCCGGAGGGGAAAAGGTGTTTTTT. This gives the protein CASTPGGEKVFF.

The sample holds one count of this clonotype. V and J are TRBV12-3 or TRBV12-4 and TRBJ1-5, with no clear D. Trimming stripped 2 bases from V and 7 bases from J, with 3 bases between. The CDR3 has 11 residues. The CDR3 is CASSLSQPQHF. The CDR3 nucleotides read TGTGCCAGCAGTTTATCCCAGCCCCAGCATTTT.

This chain links TRBV7-3 with TRBJ2-1, with TRBD2 identical over 10 bases. Trimming cost V 5 bases and J 8 bases; bases outside gene matches: 6. CDR1 is SGHTA, CDR2 FQGTGA, per germline. The CDR3 sequence is 14 residues long. The chain's CDR3 is CASSPASGGYEQFF. In nucleotides, the CDR3 is TGTGCCAGCAGCCCCGCTAGCGGGGGCTATGAGCAGTTCTTC. The whole variable domain, filled in from reference TRBV7-3 and TRBJ2-1, reads GAGVSQTPSNKVTEKGKYVELRCDPISGHTALYWYRQSLGQGPEFLIYFQGTGAADDSGLPNDRFFAVRPEGSVSTLKIQRTERGDSAVYLCASSPASGGYEQFFGPGTRLTVL.

In nucleotides, the CDR3 is TGTGCCAGCAGTTTAGTCGGGGGAAGGGTCAATGAGCAGTTCTTC. This encodes CASSLVGGRVNEQFF. This chain joins TRBV12-3 or TRBV12-4 and TRBJ2-1, with D perhaps matching TRBD2 (6 bases). The CDR3 has 15 residues. V was pared by 1 base and J by 6 bases, with 13 bases between.

This chain joins TRBV28 and TRBJ2-7; TRBD2 matches at 10 bases. Germline assignment: CDR1 MDHEN and CDR2 SYDVKM. With 4 bases clipped from V and 1 base from J, the junction kept 7 bases outside the gene matches. The CDR3 has 16 amino acids. This CDR3 reads CASSSPRTSGSYEQYF. In nucleotides, the CDR3 is TGTGCCAGCAGTTCACCCCGGACTAGCGGATCCTACGAGCAGTACTTC.

The chain recombines TRBV15 with TRBJ1-1; D not resolved. V shed 3 bases and J shed 6 bases, with 17 bases lying between them. This CDR3 has 15 residues. Looked up from germline, CDR1 is LNHNV and CDR2 is YYDKDF (reference sequence). The CDR3 protein is CATSRQYNPDSEAFF. Written as DNA, the CDR3 is TGTGCCACCAGCAGGCAATACAACCCAGACTCTGAAGCTTTCTTT. The full variable domain, rest sourced from reference TRBV15 and TRBJ1-1, is DAMVIQNPRYQVTQFGKPVTLSCSQTLNHNVMYWYQQKSSQAPKLLFHYYDKDFNNEADTPDNFQSRRPNTSFCFLDIRSPGLGDTAMYLCATSRQYNPDSEAFFGQGTRLTVV.

The chain employs TRBV11-3 and TRBJ2-5; 7 positions agree with TRBD1. CDR3 length equals 11 residues. Germline V gene sequence: CDR1 SGHNT, CDR2 YENEEA. CDR3 bases: TGTGTTGTGACAGGGAAGGAGACCCAGTACTTC. Protein sequence: CVVTGKETQYF.

This clonotype showed up just a few times. The chain is built from TRBV4-1 and TRBJ1-2; D may be TRBD1 (5 bases). The CDR3 covers 14 residues. Germline-derived CDR1 and CDR2 are MGHRA and YSYEKL. V lost 0 bases and J 7 bases, leaving 12 bases between the germline ends. Written as DNA, the CDR3 is TGCGCCAGCAGCCAAGATCCCGGGGGAGGTGGCTACACCTTC. It is translated as CASSQDPGGGGYTF.

The rearrangement links TRBV5-1 to TRBJ2-2; D may be TRBD1 (7 bases). Trimming took off 7 bases at V and 3 bases at J, with 13 bases between the two ends. The CDR3 has 14 residues. Germline V lookup: CDR1 SGHRS, CDR2 YFSETQ. Here the CDR3 reads CASGGGIDTGELFF. The CDR3 nucleotides read TGCGCCAGCGGAGGGGGCATCGACACCGGGGAGCTGTTTTTT. Full variable domain (remainder filled in from reference TRBV5-1 and TRBJ2-2): KAGVTQTPRYLIKTRGQQVTLSCSPISGHRSVSWYQQTPGQGLQFLFEYFSETQRNKGNFPGRFSGRQFSNSRSEMNVSTLELGDSALYLCASGGGIDTGELFFGEGSRLTVL.

This clonotype turned up a few times. The genes are TRBV3-1 and TRBJ2-3; D remains unclear. This CDR3 has 13 residues. Trimming stripped 8 bases from V and 2 bases from J, with 11 bases between. Germline CDR1 reads LGHDT; CDR2 reads YNNKEL (reference sequence). CDR3 DNA sequence: TGTGCCAGCGGTGGAGCTGTCACAGATACGCAGTATTTT. It encodes CASGGAVTDTQYF.

V gene TRBV3-1 combines with J gene TRBJ2-5; no firm D call. Per the germline V gene, CDR1 is LGHDT and CDR2 is YNNKEL (reference sequence). The V and J ends lost 7 bases and 4 bases respectively, with 19 bases between them. CDR3 size: 15 residues. As DNA, the CDR3 is TGTGCCAGCACCTGGGCTCGGAACCCCTCAGAGACCCAGTACTTC. It encodes CASTWARNPSETQYF.

V and J are TRBV6-2 or TRBV6-3 and TRBJ2-7, with D maybe TRBD2 (6 bases). Trimming stripped 2 bases from V and 4 bases from J, with 12 bases between. CDR1 MNHEY and CDR2 SVGEGT come from the germline V gene. The CDR3 length is 14 residues. The CDR3 region has the DNA TGTGCCAGCAGTTACGGGACTGGAAAGTACGAGCAGTACTTC. Encoded protein: CASSYGTGKYEQYF.

The rearrangement uses TRBV7-2 and TRBJ1-1; 7 bases align to TRBD1. The CDR3 has 14 residues. Germline V gene data show CDR1 as SGHTA and CDR2 as FQGNSA. V lost 4 bases and J lost 5; bases outside the gene matches: 7. The CDR3, as DNA: TGTGCCAGCAGCTACGGACAGGAAAATACTGAAGCTTTCTTT. Protein sequence: CASSYGQENTEAFF.